The 5 T cell receptor beta chains below were found in one sample sequenced in a study of OX40 agonist ivuxolimab in advanced cancers. Library preparation used the immunoSEQ multiplex PCR assay. As stored in TCRdb, this immuneACCESS dataset retains in-frame rearrangements with V and J assigned. A fraction of the clones does not appear; measured against another copy, unresolved V genes explain less than half of the discrepancy, and the remainder lacks a known reason. In all, the sample holds about 71,000 clones, and around 94% of those were seen once. The ten largest clones take up more than 15% of the sample. The specimen was CD4+ or CD8+ T cells sorted from blood, collected in a trial of the OX40 agonist ivuxolimab. All receptors derive from an adult with an advanced solid tumor such as melanoma, head and neck, liver or kidney cancer.

The genes are TRBV4-3 and TRBJ1-2; D ambiguous. There are 15 residues in the CDR3. Germline loops: CDR1 LGHNA, CDR2 YSLEER. V lost 0 bases and J 4 bases, leaving 12 bases between the germline ends. The CDR3 protein is CASSQDMGGSYGYTF. CDR3 bases: TGCGCCAGCAGCCAAGATATGGGTGGGAGCTATGGCTACACCTTC.

This clone has only one observation. The rearrangement joins TRBV27 to TRBJ2-1; D might be TRBD1 or TRBD2, each matching 5 bases. This CDR3 comprises 16 residues. Germline CDR1 and CDR2: MNHEY and SMNVEV (reference sequence). V dropped 2 bases and J dropped 4 bases, with 15 bases sitting between them. The CDR3 sequence: CASSLRGVPQYNEQFF. CDR3 DNA: TGTGCCAGCAGTTTAAGGGGAGTACCGCAGTACAATGAGCAGTTCTTC.

Concerning this clone itself: Distinct nucleotide sequences in the sample also encode this CDR3. The chain has TRBV4-3 and TRBJ1-1, with 8 bases that match TRBD1. CDR1 and CDR2 (germline): LGHNA, YSLEER. The CDR3 extends over 14 amino acids. Losses at the gene ends were 4 bases for V and 4 bases for J; bases not matched to a gene: 5. CDR3 loop: CASSLDRGGTEAFF. In nucleotides, the CDR3 is TGCGCCAGCAGCCTCGACAGGGGAGGCACTGAAGCTTTCTTT.

The chain carries TRBV27 and TRBJ2-1; no reliable D call. This CDR3 has 12 residues. Germline V CDR1 and CDR2: MNHEY, SMNVEV (reference sequence). The germline V and J ends were trimmed by 6 bases and 8 bases, with 11 bases remaining between them. The CDR3 spells CASRDATYEQFF. The CDR3, as DNA: TGTGCCAGCAGAGATGCAACGTATGAGCAGTTCTTC.

The chain uses TRBV9 and TRBJ2-7, with TRBD2 matching 10 bases. From germline, CDR1 is SGDLS and CDR2 YYNGEE. The V gene end was trimmed by 0 bases and the J gene end by 2 bases; junction bases not matched to a gene: 2. The CDR3 has 15 residues. CDR3 bases: TGTGCCAGCAGCGTAGGAGCGGGAGGGCCCTACGAGCAGTACTTC. It specifies CASSVGAGGPYEQYF. The complete variable domain, with remaining parts taken from reference TRBV9 and TRBJ2-7, reads DSGVTQTPKHLITATGQRVTLRCSPRSGDLSVYWYQQSLDQGLQFLIQYYNGEERAKGNILERFSAQQFPDLHSELNLSSLELGDSALYFCASSVGAGGPYEQYFGPGTRLTVT.